The 13 T cell receptor beta chains below come from one sample, sequenced in a study of early T cells in non-severe SARS-CoV-2 infection (dated by TCRdb to the early 2020s). Libraries were prepared through 5' RACE. Sequencing was carried out with a NextSeq 500. TCRdb handled the public reads itself, with Q25 trimming in fastp and clone calling in MiXCR, and kept productive beta chains. Identical CDR3 proteins give one entry, which carries the most common genes and DNA. This sample comprises over 75,000 distinct CDR3 sequences, less than 15% of them detected only once. The top ten constitute about 2% of the sample. Sequencing used whole blood. The receptors stem from an adult who was a healthcare worker with PCR-confirmed SARS-CoV-2 infection or an uninfected control (not recorded which).

The table lists this clonotype with many counts. This chain joins TRBV12-3 or TRBV12-4 and TRBJ1-4; D not certain. The V end was cut by 7 bases, the J end by 7 bases, with 13 bases between. The length of the CDR3 is 13 residues. This chain's CDR3 is CASKRVVSEKLFF. The CDR3, as DNA: TGTGCCAGCAAGAGGGTCGTATCTGAAAAACTGTTTTTT.

In its sample, this clonotype is medium-sized (0.01 to 0.1%). The chain uses TRBV7-8 and TRBJ1-1; TRBD1 is a possible D gene (5 bases). Germline loops: CDR1 SGHVS, CDR2 FQNEAQ. The CDR3 is 14 amino acids. The V and J ends lost 0 bases and 5 bases respectively, with 10 bases between them. The CDR3 loop reads CASSLAMAGTEAFF. As DNA, the CDR3 is TGTGCCAGCAGCTTAGCGATGGCAGGGACTGAAGCTTTCTTT.

This clonotype has just a few counts. This sequence joins TRBV29-1 and TRBJ1-1; D is uncertain. V dropped 7 bases and J dropped 1 base, with 4 bases sitting between them. The CDR3 contains 10 residues. CDR1 SQVTM and CDR2 ANQGSEA come from the germline V gene. CDR3 sequence reads: CSAKNTEAFF. CDR3 DNA: TGCAGCGCTAAGAACACTGAAGCTTTCTTT.

The J gene is TRBJ2-3, the V gene TRBV28; D unresolved. This CDR3 region has 12 residues. The germline V gene encodes CDR1 MDHEN and CDR2 SYDVKM. Deletions cut 6 bases from V and 10 bases from J, with 14 bases between. CDR3 nucleotides: TGTGCCAGCAGGCACCCGGGCCAGTCGCAGTATTTT. As protein: CASRHPGQSQYF. Filled out from reference TRBV28 and TRBJ2-3, the complete variable domain reads DVKVTQSSRYLVKRTGEKVFLECVQDMDHENMFWYRQDPGLGLRLIYFSYDVKMKEKGDIPEGYSVSREKKERFSLILESASTNQTSMYLCASRHPGQSQYFGPGTRLTVL.

This clonotype was counted ten times or more. The chain recombines TRBV6-5 with TRBJ1-1; D is uncertain. There are 16 residues in the CDR3. CDR1 is MNHEY and CDR2 is SVGAGI in the germline V gene. V was trimmed by 5 bases and J by 0 bases, leaving 16 bases between them. The CDR3 is CASSKPVGSMNTEAFF. The CDR3 region has the DNA TGTGCCAGCAGTAAACCAGTAGGGAGCATGAACACTGAAGCTTTCTTT.

This clonotype has ten or more counts. The chain has TRBV3-1 and TRBJ2-7; possible D gene TRBD1, 7 bases. Deletions cut 0 bases from V and 2 bases from J, with 17 bases between. This CDR3 comprises 17 residues. CDR1 LGHDT and CDR2 YNNKEL come from the germline V gene (reference sequence). Here the CDR3 DNA reads TGTGCCAGCAGCCAAGACCGGACGACAGGGAGGACCTACGAGCAGTACTTC. Amino acid sequence: CASSQDRTTGRTYEQYF.

Ten or more counts support this clonotype. This chain joins TRBV7-9 and TRBJ1-5, with D possibly matching TRBD1 (5 bases). CDR1 and CDR2 (germline): SEHNR, FQNEAQ (reference sequence). CDR3 length: 13 residues. The ends were cut back, 1 base at V and 9 bases at J, with 10 bases in the middle. For the CDR3, the DNA is TGTGCCAGCAGCTTAGAAACGGGGCGGCCCCAGCATTTT. It encodes CASSLETGRPQHF.

V is TRBV3-1 and J is TRBJ2-1; 10 nucleotides align to TRBD1. CDR1 and CDR2 (germline): LGHDT, YNNKEL (reference sequence). This CDR3 comprises 13 residues. Trimming took 5 bases from V and 9 from J; bases not matched to a gene: 4. CDR3 DNA: TGTGCCAGCAGCAGGACAGGGGGAGGTGAGCAGTTCTTC. It is translated as CASSRTGGGEQFF.

Ten or more counts support this clonotype. The chain has TRBV11-3 and TRBJ2-2, with D unclear. The germline V gene has CDR1 SGHNT and CDR2 YENEEA. The CDR3 totals 12 residues. V gave up 6 bases and J gave up 1 base, with 3 bases separating them. CDR3 residues: CASRGNTGELFF. The CDR3 coding sequence is TGTGCCAGCAGGGGGAACACCGGGGAGCTGTTTTTT. The variable domain in full, completed from reference TRBV11-3 and TRBJ2-2, reads EAGVVQSPRYKIIEKKQPVAFWCNPISGHNTLYWYLQNLGQGPELLIRYENEEAVDDSQLPKDRFSAERLKGVDSTLKIQPAELGDSAVYLCASRGNTGELFFGEGSRLTVL.

This clonotype was observed a few times. The genes are TRBV24-1 and TRBJ1-1; the D is unclear. Germline-derived CDR1 and CDR2 are KGHDR and SFDVKD. This CDR3 is 11 amino acids long. Trimming shortened V by 4 bases and J by 5 bases, and 4 bases separated the two germline ends. The CDR3 reads CATSEGTEAFF. CDR3 nucleotides: TGTGCCACCAGTGAAGGTACTGAAGCTTTCTTT.

This clonotype has ten or more counts. This rearrangement joins TRBV20-1 to TRBJ1-4; a possible D gene is TRBD1 (6 bases). CDR1 is DFQATT, CDR2 SNEGSKA, per germline (reference sequence). The CDR3 totals 15 residues. Trimming shortened V by 3 bases and J by 6 bases, and 17 bases separated the two germline ends. The CDR3 coding sequence is TGCAGTGCTAGTGACAACAGGGTAGGAGATGAAAAACTGTTTTTT. Amino acids: CSASDNRVGDEKLFF.

This clonotype came up many times. The V call is TRBV20-1, the J call TRBJ2-1; 13 bases match TRBD2. The V gene's germline CDR1 is DFQATT and CDR2 SNEGSKA (reference sequence). The CDR3 consists of 19 residues. V was pared by 2 bases and J by 2 bases, with 12 bases of the junction left unmatched. The CDR3 region has the DNA TGCAGTGCTAGATACGCACTAGCGGGGGGGCTTTTGCCCTACAATGAGCAGTTCTTC. Residues: CSARYALAGGLLPYNEQFF.

The chain recombines TRBV5-1 with TRBJ2-5, with D perhaps matching TRBD2 (5 bases). The germline V gene encodes CDR1 SGHRS and CDR2 YFSETQ. This CDR3 contains 15 residues. Between the trimmed V and J ends, which lost 3 bases and 1 base, there was a span of 13 bases. CDR3 amino acids: CASSSGNGIQETQYF. CDR3 in DNA: TGCGCCAGCAGCTCGGGCAACGGGATCCAAGAGACCCAGTACTTC.